Each of the 5 T cell receptor beta chains below was sequenced from the same sample in a study of yellow fever vaccine responses in identical twins. TCRdb ran MiXCR on the RT-PCR reads and lists one entry per CDR3 protein. Counted here are roughly 6,600 distinct CDR3 sequences, roughly 84% occurring once; the ten biggest clones make up around 3.4%. The sequencing here drew on T cells from blood (PBMCs), unsorted or a sorted subset (not recorded which), taken before or after yellow fever vaccination (not recorded which). All receptors derive from a woman younger than 30 who received the yellow fever vaccine.

The chain uses TRBV11-3 and TRBJ1-3; D is undetermined. The V end lost 5 bases, the J end lost 0 bases, and 17 bases lay between the germline ends. Germline V gene sequence: CDR1 SGHNT, CDR2 YENEEA. The CDR3 contains 17 residues. The CDR3 coding sequence is TGTGCCAGCAGCCCACTCGCCGGGTCTGCCTCTGGAAACACCATATATTTT. As protein: CASSPLAGSASGNTIYF.

The chain uses TRBV29-1 and TRBJ2-7, with no clear D. This CDR3 has 13 amino acids. V gave up 4 bases and J gave up 0 bases, with 10 bases separating them. Germline values: CDR1 SQVTM, CDR2 ANQGSEA. The CDR3 DNA follows: TGCAGCGTTGGTGACACAAACTCCTACGAGCAGTACTTC. This sequence encodes CSVGDTNSYEQYF.

By share, this clonotype ranks as large. The chain couples TRBV29-1 to TRBJ2-3; 8 bases match TRBD1. V shed 5 bases and J 4 bases; nucleotides not matched to a gene: 5. The germline V gene has CDR1 SQVTM and CDR2 ANQGSEA. The CDR3 length is 13 residues. The CDR3 region has the DNA TGCAGCGTTACAATGACAGGGGCAGATACGCAGTATTTT. Its translation is CSVTMTGADTQYF.

The chain carries TRBV19 and TRBJ2-7; 7 bases align to TRBD1. The CDR3 is 13 amino acids. V trimming: 6 bases; J trimming: 1 base; junction bases outside the gene matches: 3. Germline V lookup: CDR1 LNHDA, CDR2 SQIVND (reference sequence). As DNA, the CDR3 is TGTGCCAGTAGAAACAGGGGTTCCTACGAGCAGTACTTC. Amino acids: CASRNRGSYEQYF.

This chain joins TRBV5-1 and TRBJ1-1; unclear D gene. The CDR3 is 12 amino acids. The V end was cut by 5 bases, the J end by 3 bases, with 8 bases between. The V gene's germline CDR1 is SGHRS and CDR2 YFSETQ. The CDR3 reads CASREGHTEAFF. The CDR3 coding sequence is TGCGCCAGCAGAGAGGGCCACACTGAAGCTTTCTTT.